This T cell receptor beta chain is from a study of T cell responses to AZD1222 COVID-19 vaccine. The overall study: Pooled in the analysis were second doses at about 4 or about 12 weeks. Study-level findings and limits: Mostly white British, mostly female donors; authors suggested clonal diversity may be underestimated. Regions 160-218 and 743-854 dominated among vaccine-associated CD4 TCRs spanning spike.

The length of the CDR3 is 15 residues. J was trimmed by 4 bases and V by 3 bases; bases with no gene match: 6. CDR1 is MDHEN, CDR2 SYDVKM, per germline. For this clone: Its antigen is not known.

Clones were sequenced by immunoSEQ multiplex PCR, and TCRdb holds only the in-frame ones, with some missing. Here the sample spans about 140,000 clones, 80% to 95% being singletons. The chain is built from TRBV28 and TRBJ2-5; TRBD1 aligns across 9 bases. Sequencing was performed on peripheral blood, taken on day 0 of AZD1222 vaccination. The sequence was obtained from an adult in good health. The CDR3 nucleotides read TGTGCCAGCAGTTTCACGGGACAGGGTCGAGAGACCCAGTACTTC. Residues: CASSFTGQGRETQYF.